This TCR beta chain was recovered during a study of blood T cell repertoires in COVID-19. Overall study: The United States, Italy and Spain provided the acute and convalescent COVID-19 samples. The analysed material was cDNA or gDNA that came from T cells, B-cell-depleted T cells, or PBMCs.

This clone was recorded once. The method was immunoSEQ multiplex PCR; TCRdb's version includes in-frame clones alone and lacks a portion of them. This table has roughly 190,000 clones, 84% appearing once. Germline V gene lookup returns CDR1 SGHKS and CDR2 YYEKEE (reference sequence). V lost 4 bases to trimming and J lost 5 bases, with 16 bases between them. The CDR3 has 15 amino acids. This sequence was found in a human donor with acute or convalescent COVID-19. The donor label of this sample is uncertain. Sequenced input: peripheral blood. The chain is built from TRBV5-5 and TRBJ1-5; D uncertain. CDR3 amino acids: CASSRTLGADQPQHF. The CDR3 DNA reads TGTGCCAGCAGCCGGACTCTCGGAGCGGATCAGCCCCAGCATTTT.